Here is one TCR beta chain with its context. Its antigen is not known. The assay was immunoSEQ multiplex PCR, and TCRdb's table has in-frame clones only and misses some. The table lists roughly 40,000 clones, approximately 89% of them singletons, with 3% to 4.5% in the top ten. This specimen belongs to a study of a mutant IDH1 vaccine in newly diagnosed glioma. Study-wide background: Those enrolled had earlier been treated with radiotherapy, temozolomide, or both, mostly both. Study-level results: Vaccine-induced immune responses occurred in 80% to 95% of patients.

Time point in this sample: week 23, last vaccination. A 20-mer mutant IDH1 peptide at 300 ug was injected subcutaneously with topical imiquimod. The ends lost 4 bases at V and 5 bases at J; junction bases unmatched: 4. The CDR3 is made up of 14 amino acids. Germline CDR1 and CDR2: SEHNR and FQNEAQ (reference sequence). This clonotype was sampled from a man over 45 with glioma. The material sequenced was PBMCs, taken from a glioma patient whose treatment included an IDH1 peptide vaccine. The chain couples TRBV7-9 to TRBJ1-1, with 10 bases fitting TRBD1. The CDR3 reads CASSWGDRGTEAFF. The CDR3 nucleotides are TGTGCCAGCAGCTGGGGGGACAGGGGAACTGAAGCTTTCTTT.